These T cell receptor beta chains were read from a single sample in a study of T-cell reconstitution after alpha-beta-depleted transplantation in children. One entry per CDR3 protein, called by TCRdb with MiXCR from the PCR reads. The sample consists of just under 350,000 distinct CDR3 sequences, about 16% of them appearing once. The sample in question was PBMCs, mostly from graft donor cells, obtained 360 days after TCRalphabeta/CD19-depleted stem cell transplant. These TCRs come from a male patient aged 2-9 years who had a stem cell transplant for acute lymphoblastic leukemia, so the T cells may come from the graft donor. Both conserved end residues are part of each CDR3. A D gene is named only where the DNA matches it firmly. Expanded clones are given a class, and other clones once, few, many or no size at all.

d_call j_call v_call clone_size cdr3_aa cdr3_nt
NA TRBJ1-1 TRBV20-1 few CSARMRAEYNTEAFF TGCAGTGCTAGAATGCGGGCCGAATATAACACTGAAGCTTTCTTT
NA TRBJ2-4 TRBV4-2 NA CASSPRRNLAKNIQYF TGTGCCAGCAGCCCTAGGCGAAACCTAGCCAAAAACATTCAGTACTTC
NA TRBJ2-3 TRBV7-8 few CASSLSPTISGSTDTQYF TGTGCCAGCAGCCTATCCCCCACTATAAGCGGGAGCACAGATACGCAGTATTTT
NA TRBJ2-1 TRBV10-1 NA CASSGSGSNEQFF TGCGCCAGCAGTGGTTCCGGGAGCAATGAGCAGTTCTTC
NA TRBJ2-1 TRBV4-1 NA CASSPSTRGAYNEQFF TGCGCCAGCAGCCCATCAACGAGAGGAGCCTACAATGAGCAGTTCTTC
NA TRBJ1-4 TRBV12-3/TRBV12-4 few CASTPTGVNEKLFF TGTGCCAGCACCCCTACGGGGGTTAATGAAAAACTGTTTTTT
NA TRBJ2-1 TRBV30 NA CAWRELGEQFF TGTGCCTGGCGGGAGCTCGGGGAGCAGTTCTTC
TRBD1 TRBJ1-5 TRBV20-1 many CSAYRGSYSNQPQHF TGCAGTGCTTACAGGGGGAGTTATAGCAATCAGCCCCAGCATTTT
TRBD2 TRBJ2-2 TRBV6-1 many CASSFLAEATGELFF TGTGCCAGCAGCTTCCTAGCGGAGGCTACCGGGGAGCTGTTTTTT
NA TRBJ2-7 TRBV27 few CASSLSLGTDPGPPYEQYF TGTGCCAGCAGTTTATCGTTGGGGACGGACCCCGGGCCGCCCTACGAGCAGTACTTC
TRBD2 TRBJ2-7 TRBV4-3 few CASSPRLAGAEEQYF TGCGCCAGCAGCCCTCGACTAGCGGGAGCAGAAGAGCAGTACTTC
NA TRBJ2-1 TRBV7-9 NA CASSFGRDGGNEQFF TGTGCCAGCAGCTTCGGCAGGGATGGGGGCAATGAGCAGTTCTTC
NA TRBJ2-3 TRBV29-1 few CSVARQISTDTQYF TGCAGCGTTGCGAGACAGATTAGCACAGATACGCAGTATTTT
NA TRBJ2-4 TRBV7-2 few CASSFGTENIQYF TGTGCCAGCAGCTTCGGGACTGAAAACATTCAGTACTTC
TRBD2 TRBJ2-1 TRBV30 few CAWSGTLSGSSYNEQFF TGTGCCTGGAGCGGCACTCTCAGCGGGAGCTCCTACAATGAGCAGTTCTTC
TRBD1 TRBJ1-1 TRBV6-5 few CASSYDRGPTEAFF TGTGCCAGCAGTTACGACAGGGGGCCCACTGAAGCTTTCTTT
NA TRBJ1-1 TRBV20-1 few CSARPRAGTEAFF TGCAGTGCTAGACCAAGGGCCGGGACTGAAGCTTTCTTT
TRBD2 TRBJ2-7 TRBV10-2 NA CASSRREFYEQYF TGCGCCAGCAGTAGGCGGGAGTTCTACGAGCAGTACTTC
NA TRBJ2-7 TRBV20-1 few CSARGVRADEQYF TGCAGTGCTAGGGGCGTGAGGGCCGACGAGCAGTACTTC
TRBD2 TRBJ2-1 TRBV7-3 few CASSLSGGGPYNEQFF TGTGCCAGCAGCTTATCGGGGGGAGGTCCATACAATGAGCAGTTCTTC
NA TRBJ2-1 TRBV10-3 NA CAISESVQGHEQFF TGTGCCATCAGTGAGTCGGTACAGGGCCATGAGCAGTTCTTC
NA TRBJ2-2 TRBV24-1 NA CATSDPATVTGELFF TGTGCCACCAGTGATCCCGCAACCGTCACCGGGGAGCTGTTTTTT
NA TRBJ2-1 TRBV12-3/TRBV12-4 few CASSHTHYEQFF TGTGCCAGCAGCCACACTCATTACGAGCAGTTCTTC
NA TRBJ2-7 TRBV6-2/TRBV6-3 many CASSYYRETPHYEQYF TGTGCCAGCAGTTATTACAGGGAGACACCCCACTACGAGCAGTACTTC
NA TRBJ2-7 TRBV12-3/TRBV12-4 many CASSYGSRLIDAYEQYF TGTGCCAGCAGTTACGGGTCTAGGCTCATTGATGCCTACGAGCAGTACTTC
NA TRBJ2-1 TRBV7-2 NA CASSLVPDNEQFF TGTGCCAGCAGCTTAGTACCCGACAATGAGCAGTTCTTC
TRBD1 TRBJ2-2 TRBV4-3 few CASSVRDRVGGELFF TGCGCCAGCAGCGTCCGGGACAGGGTTGGTGGGGAGCTGTTTTTT
NA TRBJ2-5 TRBV20-1 few CSARKGGTHQETQYF TGCAGTGCTAGAAAGGGGGGAACCCACCAAGAGACCCAGTACTTC
NA TRBJ2-1 TRBV4-3 many CASSQDWALRVNEQFF TGCGCCAGCAGCCAAGATTGGGCCCTCCGGGTCAATGAGCAGTTCTTC
NA TRBJ2-7 TRBV7-2 many CASSLAGAYYEQYF TGTGCCAGCAGCTTAGCGGGAGCCTACTACGAGCAGTACTTC
TRBD2 TRBJ2-3 TRBV7-2 few CATHKPEAGEDTQYF TGTGCCACCCACAAACCCGAAGCGGGAGAGGATACGCAGTATTTT
TRBD1 TRBJ1-1 TRBV20-1 NA CSARDLHRGPEAFF TGCAGTGCTAGAGATCTACACAGGGGTCCTGAAGCTTTCTTT
TRBD1 TRBJ2-5 TRBV29-1 few CSVEWGIDRDRGLRTQYF TGCAGCGTTGAATGGGGGATCGACCGGGACAGGGGGCTGCGGACCCAGTACTTC
TRBD1 TRBJ2-1 TRBV7-2 once CASSWRTGNYNEQFF TGTGCCAGCAGCTGGCGGACAGGAAACTACAATGAGCAGTTCTTC
TRBD2 TRBJ2-3 TRBV6-2/TRBV6-3 NA CASRSTGLADLGTDTQYF TGTGCCAGCAGGAGCACGGGACTAGCGGATTTGGGCACAGATACGCAGTATTTT
NA TRBJ1-1 TRBV28 few CASSRRRAGFEAFF TGTGCCAGCAGCCGGCGCAGGGCCGGATTTGAAGCTTTCTTT
NA TRBJ1-1 TRBV6-1 NA CASRSQGRTEAFF TGTGCCAGCAGGTCCCAGGGAAGGACTGAAGCTTTCTTT
NA TRBJ1-1 TRBV12-3/TRBV12-4 NA CASSWTGAAFF TGTGCCAGCAGTTGGACGGGGGCAGCTTTCTTT
NA TRBJ1-2 TRBV28 many CASSFRRNYGYTF TGTGCCAGCAGTTTCAGGCGAAACTATGGCTACACCTTC
TRBD1 TRBJ2-6 TRBV7-9 NA CASSLRQGAGANVLTF TGTGCCAGCAGCTTAAGACAGGGGGCTGGGGCCAACGTCCTGACTTTC
TRBD2 TRBJ2-5 TRBV20-1 NA CSARDDLLAGGMDAETQYF TGCAGTGCTAGAGATGACCTACTAGCGGGAGGCATGGACGCGGAGACCCAGTACTTC
TRBD2 TRBJ2-7 TRBV7-6 many CASSLDARGLAVTYEQYF TGTGCCAGCAGCTTAGATGCTCGCGGACTAGCGGTAACCTACGAGCAGTACTTC
TRBD1 TRBJ1-1 TRBV28 few CASSYPGTGSEAFF TGTGCCAGCAGTTACCCCGGGACAGGCAGTGAAGCTTTCTTT
TRBD1 TRBJ2-7 TRBV5-1 NA CASSLQGQGTSEQYF TGCGCCAGCAGCTTGCAAGGACAGGGCACGTCCGAGCAGTACTTC
NA TRBJ2-4 TRBV29-1 many CSVGDPSKAKNIQYF TGCAGCGTTGGGGACCCCTCCAAGGCCAAAAACATTCAGTACTTC
TRBD1 TRBJ1-6 TRBV7-9 NA CASSRDRSAHSPLHF TGTGCCAGCAGCCGGGACAGATCGGCGCATTCACCCCTCCACTTT
NA TRBJ2-3 TRBV4-3 many CASSQGQATDTQYF TGCGCCAGCAGCCAAGGGCAGGCTACAGATACGCAGTATTTT
TRBD1 TRBJ2-7 TRBV18 NA CASSPLGAGTGGSYEQYF TGTGCCAGCTCACCACTCGGTGCCGGGACAGGGGGCTCCTACGAGCAGTACTTC
NA TRBJ1-1 TRBV7-6 few CASSKGLDTEAFF TGTGCCAGCAGCAAAGGGTTGGACACTGAAGCTTTCTTT
TRBD2 TRBJ2-1 TRBV15 few CATSEPTSGRVRDEQFF TGTGCCACCAGCGAACCGACTAGCGGGAGGGTCAGGGATGAGCAGTTCTTC
NA TRBJ2-7 TRBV5-6 NA CASSFRGAYYYEQYF TGTGCCAGCAGCTTCAGAGGTGCTTATTACTACGAGCAGTACTTC
NA TRBJ1-1 TRBV7-9 many CASSLATALNTEAFF TGTGCCAGCAGCTTAGCGACAGCCCTGAACACTGAAGCTTTCTTT
NA TRBJ2-1 TRBV12-3/TRBV12-4 NA CASSLALNPNEQFF TGTGCCAGCAGTTTAGCGCTAAATCCGAATGAGCAGTTCTTC
NA TRBJ2-5 TRBV5-6 NA CASSFRQAETQYF TGTGCCAGCAGCTTTCGACAGGCGGAGACCCAGTACTTC
TRBD1 TRBJ2-7 TRBV4-1 NA CASSIHGTVDEQYF TGCGCCAGCAGCATCCATGGGACAGTTGACGAGCAGTACTTC
TRBD1 TRBJ2-2 TRBV15 NA CATSRTGGIPLANTGELFF TGTGCCACCAGCAGAACAGGGGGAATTCCTCTCGCGAACACCGGGGAGCTGTTTTTT
NA TRBJ1-1 TRBV12-3/TRBV12-4 NA CASSFGGMNTEAFF TGTGCCAGCAGTTTTGGGGGAATGAACACTGAAGCTTTCTTT
NA TRBJ2-7 TRBV5-4 NA CASSPQLSYSNEQYF TGTGCCAGCAGCCCCCAGCTGTCATACTCTAACGAGCAGTACTTC
TRBD1 TRBJ2-3 TRBV5-5 NA CASSISGGEDTDTQYF TGTGCCAGCAGCATCTCAGGGGGCGAGGATACAGATACGCAGTATTTT